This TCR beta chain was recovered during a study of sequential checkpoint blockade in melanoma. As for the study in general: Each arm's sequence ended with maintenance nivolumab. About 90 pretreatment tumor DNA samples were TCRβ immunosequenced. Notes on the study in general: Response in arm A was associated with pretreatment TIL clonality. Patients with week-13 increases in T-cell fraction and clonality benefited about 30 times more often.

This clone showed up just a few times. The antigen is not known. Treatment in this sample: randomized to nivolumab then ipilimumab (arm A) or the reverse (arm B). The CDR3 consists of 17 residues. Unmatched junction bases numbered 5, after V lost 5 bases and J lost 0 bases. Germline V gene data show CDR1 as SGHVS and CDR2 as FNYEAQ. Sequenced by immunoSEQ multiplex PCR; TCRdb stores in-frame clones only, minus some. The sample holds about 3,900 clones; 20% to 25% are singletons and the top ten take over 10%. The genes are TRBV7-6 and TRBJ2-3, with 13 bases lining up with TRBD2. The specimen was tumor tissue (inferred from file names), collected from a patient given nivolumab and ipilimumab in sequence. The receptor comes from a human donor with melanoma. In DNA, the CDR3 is TGTGCCAGCAGCCTCGGGACTAGCGGGACTAGCACAGATACGCAGTATTTT. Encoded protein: CASSLGTSGTSTDTQYF.